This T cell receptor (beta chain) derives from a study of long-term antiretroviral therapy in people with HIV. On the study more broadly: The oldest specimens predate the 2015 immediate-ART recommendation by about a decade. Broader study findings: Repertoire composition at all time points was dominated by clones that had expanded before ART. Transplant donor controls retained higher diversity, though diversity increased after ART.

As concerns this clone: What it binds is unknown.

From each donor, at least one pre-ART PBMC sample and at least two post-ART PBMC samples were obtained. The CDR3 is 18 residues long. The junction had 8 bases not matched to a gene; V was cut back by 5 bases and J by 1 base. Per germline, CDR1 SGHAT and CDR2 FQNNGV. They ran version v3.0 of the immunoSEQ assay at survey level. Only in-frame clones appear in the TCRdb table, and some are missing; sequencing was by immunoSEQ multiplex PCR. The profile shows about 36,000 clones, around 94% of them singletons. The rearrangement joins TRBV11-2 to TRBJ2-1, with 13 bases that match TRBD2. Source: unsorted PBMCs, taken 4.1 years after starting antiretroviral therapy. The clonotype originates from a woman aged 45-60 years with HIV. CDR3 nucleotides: TGTGCCAGCAGCCCGGGACTAGCGGGGAGTATATCCTACAATGAGCAGTTCTTC. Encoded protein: CASSPGLAGSISYNEQFF.